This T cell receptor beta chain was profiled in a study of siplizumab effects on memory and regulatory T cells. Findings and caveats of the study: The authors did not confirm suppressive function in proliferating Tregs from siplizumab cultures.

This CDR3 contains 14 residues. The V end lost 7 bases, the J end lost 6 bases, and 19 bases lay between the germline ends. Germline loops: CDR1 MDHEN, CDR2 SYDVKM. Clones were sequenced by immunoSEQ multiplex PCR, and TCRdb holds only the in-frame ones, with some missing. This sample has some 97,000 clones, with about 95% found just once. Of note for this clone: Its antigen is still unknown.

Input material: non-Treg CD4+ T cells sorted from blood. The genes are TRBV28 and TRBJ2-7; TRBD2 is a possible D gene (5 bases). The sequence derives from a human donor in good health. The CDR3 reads CASTHSSLRVEQYF. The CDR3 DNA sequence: TGTGCCAGCACCCACTCCTCTTTGAGGGTCGAGCAGTACTTC.